The entry below gives a single T cell receptor beta chain sequence along with its context. Its antigen remains unidentified. The CDR3 has 14 amino acids. Germline V lookup: CDR1 SGHKS, CDR2 YYEKEE (reference sequence). The V gene lost 6 bases and the J gene lost 6 bases, with 18 bases spanning the gap. With the Oncomine TCR Beta short-read assay, DNA from cultured CD4+ T cells was sequenced. TCRdb called the PCR reads again in MiXCR, with one record for every CDR3 protein. The sample lists around 18,000 distinct CDR3 sequences; 51% were seen once. This sample is drawn from a study of vaccination and CD4 T cells after COVID-19. Noted treatment: approximately 9-day PBMC culture with coronavirus spike peptide pools or control peptides (ViraFEST assay).

V and J are TRBV5-5 and TRBJ1-2; tentatively, D is TRBD1 (5 bases). Specimen: CD4+ T cells from blood, cultured in vitro, collected before SARS-CoV-2 vaccination. The clonotype was recovered from a human donor who had recovered from COVID-19. CDR3 nucleotides: TGTGCCAGCATCAAAGGAAGGGGATGGGATGGCTACACCTTC. Encoded protein: CASIKGRGWDGYTF.